This T cell receptor (beta chain) was sequenced in a study of a mutant IDH1 vaccine in newly diagnosed glioma. Across the whole study: Vaccination followed radiotherapy alone by 4-6 weeks, or accompanied temozolomide cycles. The sex distribution of treated patients was about 60% male and roughly 40% female, with a mean age of 40.4 years.

This table comes from immunoSEQ multiplex PCR, and its TCRdb copy is limited to in-frame clones, with some not included. The sample records roughly 51,000 clones, 81% being singletons. As to this clone: The antigen is unknown.

The CDR3 covers 14 residues. Trimming left V 5 bases short and J 2 bases short, with 11 bases between. CDR1 MNHEY and CDR2 SVGAGI come from the germline V gene. Time point noted: week 5, during vaccination. Every single dose of the vaccine, 300 ug of mutant IDH1 20-mer peptide, came with topical imiquimod. Donors harbored newly found WHO grade 3 or 4 IDH1-mutant, ATRX-lost astrocytomas. The V and J genes are TRBV6-5 and TRBJ2-3, with D tentatively TRBD1 or TRBD2 (5 bases each). This TCR was sampled from a man younger than 40 with glioma. Specimen: PBMCs, collected from a glioma patient whose treatment included an IDH1 peptide vaccine. The CDR3 DNA reads TGTGCCAGCAGTGACAGAGGGCCCACAGATACGCAGTATTTT. The encoded protein is CASSDRGPTDTQYF.